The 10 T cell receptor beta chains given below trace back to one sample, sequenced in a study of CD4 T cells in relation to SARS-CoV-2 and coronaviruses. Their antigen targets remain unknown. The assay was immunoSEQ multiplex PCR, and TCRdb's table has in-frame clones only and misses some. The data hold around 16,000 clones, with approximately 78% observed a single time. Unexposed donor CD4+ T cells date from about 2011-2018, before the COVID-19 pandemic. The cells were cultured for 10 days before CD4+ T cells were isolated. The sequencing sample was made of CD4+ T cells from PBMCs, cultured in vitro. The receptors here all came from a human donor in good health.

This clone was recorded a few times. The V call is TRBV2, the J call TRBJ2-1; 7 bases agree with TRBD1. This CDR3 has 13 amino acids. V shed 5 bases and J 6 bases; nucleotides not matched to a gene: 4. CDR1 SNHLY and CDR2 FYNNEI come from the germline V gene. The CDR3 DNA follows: TGTGCCAGCAGTCTGTCAGGGGGCAATGAGCAGTTCTTC. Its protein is CASSLSGGNEQFF.

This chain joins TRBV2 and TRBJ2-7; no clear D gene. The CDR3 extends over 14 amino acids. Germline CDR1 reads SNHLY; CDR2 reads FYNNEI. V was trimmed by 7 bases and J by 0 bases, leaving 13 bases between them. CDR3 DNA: TGTGCCAGCACCTCCGGGCTCTACTCCTACGAGCAGTACTTC. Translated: CASTSGLYSYEQYF.

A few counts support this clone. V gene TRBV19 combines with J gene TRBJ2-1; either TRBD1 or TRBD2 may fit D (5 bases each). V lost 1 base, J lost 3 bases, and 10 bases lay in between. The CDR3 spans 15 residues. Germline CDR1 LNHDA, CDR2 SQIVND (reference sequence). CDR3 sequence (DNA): TGTGCCAGTAGTATAGGGGACGGATTCTACAATGAGCAGTTCTTC. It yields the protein CASSIGDGFYNEQFF.

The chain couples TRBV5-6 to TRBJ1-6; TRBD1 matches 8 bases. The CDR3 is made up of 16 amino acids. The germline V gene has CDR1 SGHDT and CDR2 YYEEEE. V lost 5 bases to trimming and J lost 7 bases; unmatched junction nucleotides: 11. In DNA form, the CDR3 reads TGTGCCAGCAGACGTCACAGGGGGATAAGGAATTCACCCCTCCACTTT. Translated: CASRRHRGIRNSPLHF. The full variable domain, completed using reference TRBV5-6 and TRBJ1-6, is DAGVTQSPTHLIKTRGQQVTLRCSPKSGHDTVSWYQQALGQGPQFIFQYYEEEERQRGNFPDRFSGHQFPNYSSELNVNALLLGDSALYLCASRRHRGIRNSPLHFGNGTRLTVT.

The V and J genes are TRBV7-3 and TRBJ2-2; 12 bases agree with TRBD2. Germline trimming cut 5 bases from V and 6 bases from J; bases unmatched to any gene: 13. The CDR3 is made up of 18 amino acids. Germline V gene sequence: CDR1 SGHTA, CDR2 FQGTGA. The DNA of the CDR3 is TGTGCCAGCAGCAAACATCCAAGACTAGCGGGAGATCCCGGGGAGCTGTTTTTT. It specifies CASSKHPRLAGDPGELFF.

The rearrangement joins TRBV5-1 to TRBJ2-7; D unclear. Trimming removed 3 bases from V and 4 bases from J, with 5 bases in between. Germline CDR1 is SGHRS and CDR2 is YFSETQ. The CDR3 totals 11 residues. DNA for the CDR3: TGCGCCAGCAGCTCAACATACGAGCAGTACTTC. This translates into CASSSTYEQYF.

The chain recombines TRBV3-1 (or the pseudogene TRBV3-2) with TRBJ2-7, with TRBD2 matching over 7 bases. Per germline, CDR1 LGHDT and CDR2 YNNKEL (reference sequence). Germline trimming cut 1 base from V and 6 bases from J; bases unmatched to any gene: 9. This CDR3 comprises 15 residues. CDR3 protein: CASSQGPGGRFEQYF. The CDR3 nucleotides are TGTGCCAGCAGCCAAGGCCCCGGCGGGAGATTCGAGCAGTACTTC.

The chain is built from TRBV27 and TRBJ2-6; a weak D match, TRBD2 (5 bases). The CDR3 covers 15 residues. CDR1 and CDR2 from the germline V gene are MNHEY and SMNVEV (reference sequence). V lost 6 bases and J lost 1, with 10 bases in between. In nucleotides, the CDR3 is TGTGCCAGCAGACTCACTAGATCTGGGGCCAACGTCCTGACTTTC. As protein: CASRLTRSGANVLTF.

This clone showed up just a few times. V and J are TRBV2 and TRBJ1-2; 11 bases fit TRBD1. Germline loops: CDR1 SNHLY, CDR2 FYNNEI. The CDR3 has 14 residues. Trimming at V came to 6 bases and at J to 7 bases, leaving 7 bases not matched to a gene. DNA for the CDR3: TGTGCCAGCAGACCGGGACAGGGGGGCTTTGGCTACACCTTC. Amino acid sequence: CASRPGQGGFGYTF.

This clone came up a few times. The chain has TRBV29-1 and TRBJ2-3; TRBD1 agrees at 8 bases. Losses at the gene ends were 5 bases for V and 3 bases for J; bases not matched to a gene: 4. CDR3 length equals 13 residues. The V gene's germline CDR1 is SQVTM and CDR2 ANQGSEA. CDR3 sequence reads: CSVRRDRTDTQYF. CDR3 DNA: TGCAGCGTTCGCCGGGACAGGACAGATACGCAGTATTTT.